What follows is one TCR beta chain and its context. What it binds is not known. The data originate from a study of immune evolution from preneoplasia to lung adenocarcinoma. Regarding the study as a whole: From normal lung to invasive adenocarcinoma, top clone frequencies appeared to decrease. KRAS-mutant nodules had the highest T cell clonality. Later-stage lesions appeared to have more T cells, more diversity, less clonality.

The method was immunoSEQ multiplex PCR; TCRdb's version includes in-frame clones alone and lacks a portion of them. Counted here are some 2,500 clones, around 80% occurring once; the ten biggest clones make up about 5%. H&E slides confirmed each diagnosis, reviewed by two pathologists independently. With 4 bases removed from V and 4 bases from J, the gap between germline ends came to 13 bases. CDR3 size: 15 residues. CDR1 MNHEY and CDR2 SVGAGI come from the germline V gene. This clonotype was obtained from a person between 65 and 80 years old with invasive lung adenocarcinoma. The V and J genes are TRBV6-5 and TRBJ2-2, with D uncertain. The sequenced sample consisted of FFPE invasive lung adenocarcinoma tissue. CDR3 region: CASSSTYSFTGELFF. The CDR3 coding sequence is TGTGCCAGCAGTTCCACGTACAGCTTCACCGGGGAGCTGTTTTTT.